Listed below are T cell receptor beta chains from one sample, sequenced in a study of T cells in Graves' hyperthyroidism and ophthalmopathy. A single record per CDR3 protein comes from TCRdb applying MiXCR to the multiplex PCR reads. The profile covers approximately 600,000 distinct CDR3 sequences, with around 21% appearing a single time and more than 30% taken by the ten largest. Source material: blood. The receptors here all came from a man under 40 with Graves' ophthalmopathy. Each CDR3 is given with its conserved first and last residue.

j_gene | v_gene | CDR3aa
TRBJ1-4 | TRBV12-3/TRBV12-4 | CASSQWGDRNEKLFF
TRBJ1-5 | TRBV2 | CASRDRGSQPQHF
TRBJ1-1 | TRBV27 | CASSQHGRRSNTEAFF
TRBJ1-4 | TRBV28 | CASSPLDSVGAEKLFF
TRBJ2-4 | TRBV20-1 | CSGGVAKNIQYF
TRBJ2-5 | TRBV7-9 | CASSFGLDSQETQYF
TRBJ2-7 | TRBV28 | CASSLALPEQYF
TRBJ2-7 | TRBV27 | CASANTGTSGRTSYF
TRBJ2-7 | TRBV6-5 | CASSYLTGPARYEQYF
TRBJ2-1 | TRBV6-2/TRBV6-3 | CASNRAHAPYNEQFF
TRBJ2-1 | TRBV28 | CAIGRNEQFF
TRBJ1-3 | TRBV6-1 | CASSDSYLSSGNTIYF
TRBJ1-2 | TRBV5-6 | CASSWGQIFGGYTF
TRBJ2-5 | TRBV28 | CASRAIAGRAAETQYF
TRBJ2-7 | TRBV28 | CASSYGQGPYEQYF
TRBJ2-7 | TRBV10-3 | CAIRSTAEEQYF
TRBJ1-4 | TRBV3-1 | CASSHQNRAKGEKLFF
TRBJ1-1 | TRBV2 | CASRGLRNTEAFF
TRBJ1-4 | TRBV6-5 | CASSYSRQPGEKLVF
TRBJ2-2 | TRBV30 | CAWHRGSTGELFF
TRBJ2-7 | TRBV30 | CAWSGEESSYEQYF
TRBJ1-1 | TRBV6-1 | CASRRGQGTNTEAFF
TRBJ1-5 | TRBV20-1 | CSALLQGASNQPQHF
TRBJ2-5 | TRBV28 | CASSLSFGHRSQETQYF
TRBJ2-2 | TRBV3-1 | CASSQDSGRTGELFF
TRBJ2-3 | TRBV14 | CASSARLRGWRDTQYF
TRBJ1-6 | TRBV5-1 | CASKEGTGNSPLHF
TRBJ2-2 | TRBV18 | CASSPGGAWSGELFF
TRBJ2-1 | TRBV5-8 | CASSLFTSGRTEQFF
TRBJ2-1 | TRBV20-1 | CSASKGYNEQFF
TRBJ1-4 | TRBV27 | CASSSRTGKEKLFF
TRBJ2-7 | TRBV6-2/TRBV6-3 | CASLAGGFYEQYF
TRBJ1-2 | TRBV5-6 | CASSLDVQGTYGYTF
TRBJ2-3 | TRBV3-1 | CASSQVGGSQTDTQYF
TRBJ1-3 | TRBV30 | CAWSVSAVGNTIYF
TRBJ2-7 | TRBV20-1 | CSARLTGGHEQYF
TRBJ1-4 | TRBV7-6 | CASSLAGSATNEKLFF
TRBJ2-7 | TRBV7-2 | CASSLAAGLSYEQYF
TRBJ2-7 | TRBV11-2 | CASSLTGQGLDEQYF
TRBJ2-7 | TRBV19 | CASSRSLDYEQYF
TRBJ2-1 | TRBV27 | CASGIWGGEQFF
TRBJ2-4 | TRBV20-1 | CSARETGVKNIQYF
TRBJ2-3 | TRBV3-1 | CASSQVGGRTDTQYF
TRBJ1-5 | TRBV2 | CASSEHGNQPQHF
TRBJ1-2 | TRBV10-3 | CAIRKVEKGYGYTF
TRBJ2-7 | TRBV12-3/TRBV12-4 | CASSLGPTGASYEQYF